This TCR beta chain stems from a study of shared clonotypes between healthy human individuals. Trimming stripped 0 bases from V and 7 bases from J, with 10 bases between. The CDR3 is made up of 14 amino acids. CDR1 SGHRS and CDR2 YFSETQ come from the germline V gene. About this clone itself: Antigen specificity is unknown.

Study outcomes and limitations: Clonotypes that were shared across a handful of donors made up 4.5% to 5% of naive CD4 clonotypes. Only a few donors were included, so the genetic and exposure-history diversity represented was limited.

Using immunoSEQ multiplex PCR, the repertoire was profiled, and TCRdb retains in-frame clones only, with some absent. The table includes 2 million to 2.5 million clones, more than 85% detected once. Both subsets, CD45RA+ naive and CD45RA-negative memory, were split from the CD4+ cells. The sequence came from a man between 18 and 35 years old in good health. Some clones in this sample may be carry-over from other donors' samples. The chain recombines TRBV5-1 with TRBJ2-2; D is ambiguous. Sample: naive CD4+ T cells from PBMCs. Subset defined: CD45RA+ positively selected. The CDR3 sequence: CASSLVMTGGELFF. The CDR3 DNA reads TGCGCCAGCAGCTTGGTGATGACGGGCGGGGAGCTGTTTTTT.